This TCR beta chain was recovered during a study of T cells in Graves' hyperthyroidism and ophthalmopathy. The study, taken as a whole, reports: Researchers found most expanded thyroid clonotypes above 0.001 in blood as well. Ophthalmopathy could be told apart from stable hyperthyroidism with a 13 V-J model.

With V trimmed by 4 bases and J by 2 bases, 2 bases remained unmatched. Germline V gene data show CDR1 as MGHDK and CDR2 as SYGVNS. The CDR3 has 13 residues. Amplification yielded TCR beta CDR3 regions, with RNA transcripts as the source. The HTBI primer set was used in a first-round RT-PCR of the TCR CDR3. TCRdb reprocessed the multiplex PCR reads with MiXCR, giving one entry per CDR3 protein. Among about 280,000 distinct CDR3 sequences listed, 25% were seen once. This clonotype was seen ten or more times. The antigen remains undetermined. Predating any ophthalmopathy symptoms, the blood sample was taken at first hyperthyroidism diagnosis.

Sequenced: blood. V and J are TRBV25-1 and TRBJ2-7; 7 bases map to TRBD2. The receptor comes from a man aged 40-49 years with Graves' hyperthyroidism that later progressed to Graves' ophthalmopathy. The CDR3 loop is CASSGTSTYEQYF. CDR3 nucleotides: TGTGCCAGCAGTGGGACTAGTACCTACGAGCAGTACTTC.